The sequence of this TCR beta chain was determined in a study of shared clonotypes between healthy human individuals. Overall study context: CD4 naive and CD4 memory each took three plates per donor, while CD8 naive took two and CD8 memory one.

Genomic DNA belonging to each subset was distributed in equal measure over several immunoSEQ plates. Clones were read by immunoSEQ multiplex PCR, and TCRdb kept only the in-frame ones, dropping some. Here the sample spans 560,000 or so clones, about 96% being singletons. The study's findings and limits: Clonotypes shared by all four sorted-subset donors had higher generation probabilities than non-shared clonotypes.

As defined, naive CD8 cells were CD45RO-negative and positively selected for CCR7, with terminally differentiated effector memory CD45RA+ cells excluded. Donors were Caucasian adults residing in Nashville, Tennessee, USA. As concerns this clone: Its antigen is unidentified.

Germline V gene sequence: CDR1 MNHEY, CDR2 SMNVEV (reference sequence). The CDR3 contains 15 residues. The V and J ends lost 5 bases and 12 bases respectively, with 23 bases between them. The sequenced sample consisted of naive CD8+ T cells sorted from blood. This receptor was identified in a young woman in good health. The chain couples TRBV27 to TRBJ2-1, with D unclear. The CDR3 spells CASSPQAIAGPGQFF. CDR3 sequence (DNA): TGTGCCAGCAGTCCCCAGGCAATTGCTGGTCCAGGGCAGTTCTTC.